The text below deals with one T cell receptor (beta chain). The CDR3 loop spans 16 amino acids. Unmatched junction bases numbered 12, after V lost 2 bases and J lost 9 bases. CDR1 and CDR2 from the germline V gene are MNHNY and SVGAGI (reference sequence). These data come from a study of TIL therapy for anti-PD-1-resistant metastatic lung cancer. This was the immunoSEQ v3 assay. The assay was immunoSEQ multiplex PCR, and TCRdb's table has in-frame clones only and misses some. The sample holds just under 60,000 clones, around 63% seen once. Time point meaning: pre-treatment sample, taken before nivolumab and TIL therapy.

The starting material was blood, obtained at baseline. V is TRBV6-6 and J is TRBJ2-1; 8 nucleotides match TRBD2. The receptor's source is a person between 30 and 79 years old with non-small cell lung cancer. CDR3: CASSYTTGRRGGEQFF. The CDR3 DNA is TGTGCCAGCAGTTACACGACAGGTCGACGGGGGGGTGAGCAGTTCTTC.